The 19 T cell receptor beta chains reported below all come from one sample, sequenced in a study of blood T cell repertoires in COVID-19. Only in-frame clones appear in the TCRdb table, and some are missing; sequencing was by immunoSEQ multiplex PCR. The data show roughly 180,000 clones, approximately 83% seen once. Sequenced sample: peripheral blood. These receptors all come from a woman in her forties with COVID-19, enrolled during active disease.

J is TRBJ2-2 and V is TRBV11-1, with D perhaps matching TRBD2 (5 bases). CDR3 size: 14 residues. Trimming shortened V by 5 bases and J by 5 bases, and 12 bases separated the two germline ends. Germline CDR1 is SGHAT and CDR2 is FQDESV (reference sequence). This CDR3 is CASSQSRGTGELFF. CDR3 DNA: TGTGCCAGCAGCCAAAGCCGGGGTACCGGGGAGCTGTTTTTT.

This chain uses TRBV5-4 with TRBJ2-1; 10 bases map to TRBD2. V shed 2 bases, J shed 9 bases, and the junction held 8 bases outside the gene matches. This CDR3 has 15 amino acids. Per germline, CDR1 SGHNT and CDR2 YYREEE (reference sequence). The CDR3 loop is CASSLAGGMWGEQFF. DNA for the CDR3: TGTGCCAGCAGCTTAGCGGGAGGGATGTGGGGTGAGCAGTTCTTC.

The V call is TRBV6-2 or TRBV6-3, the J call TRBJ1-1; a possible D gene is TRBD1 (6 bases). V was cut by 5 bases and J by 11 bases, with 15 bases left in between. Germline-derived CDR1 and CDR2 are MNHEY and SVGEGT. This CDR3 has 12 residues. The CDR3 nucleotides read TGTGCCAGCAGTGTGGACAGAGTGAAGGCTTTCTTT. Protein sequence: CASSVDRVKAFF.

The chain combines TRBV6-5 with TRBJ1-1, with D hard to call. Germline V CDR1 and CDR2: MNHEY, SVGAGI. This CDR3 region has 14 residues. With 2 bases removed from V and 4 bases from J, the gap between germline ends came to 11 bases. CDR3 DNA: TGTGCCAGCAGTTACGCTACGCGGGCCACTGAAGCTTTCTTT. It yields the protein CASSYATRATEAFF.

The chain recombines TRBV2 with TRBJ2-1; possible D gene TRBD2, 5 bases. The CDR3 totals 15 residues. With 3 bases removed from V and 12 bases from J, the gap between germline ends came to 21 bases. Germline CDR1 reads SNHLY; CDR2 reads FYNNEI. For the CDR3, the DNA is TGTGCCAGCAGTGATTCCGGGGTTACAATTGCAGGGCAGTTCTTC. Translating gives CASSDSGVTIAGQFF.

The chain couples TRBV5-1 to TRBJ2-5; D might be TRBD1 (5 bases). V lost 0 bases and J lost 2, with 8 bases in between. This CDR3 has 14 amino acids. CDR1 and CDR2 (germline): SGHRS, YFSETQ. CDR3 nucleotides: TGCGCCAGCAGCTTGGGGGGCCCGCAAGAGACCCAGTACTTC. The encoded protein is CASSLGGPQETQYF. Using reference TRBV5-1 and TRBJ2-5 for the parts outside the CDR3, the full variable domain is KAGVTQTPRYLIKTRGQQVTLSCSPISGHRSVSWYQQTPGQGLQFLFEYFSETQRNKGNFPGRFSGRQFSNSRSEMNVSTLELGDSALYLCASSLGGPQETQYFGPGTRLLVL.

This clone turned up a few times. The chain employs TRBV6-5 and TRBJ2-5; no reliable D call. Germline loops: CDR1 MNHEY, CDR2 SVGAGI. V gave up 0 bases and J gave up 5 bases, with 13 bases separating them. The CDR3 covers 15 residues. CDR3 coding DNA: TGTGCCAGCAGTTACTCCGGTGCTTACCGGGAGACCCAGTACTTC. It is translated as CASSYSGAYRETQYF.

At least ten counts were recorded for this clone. CDR3 bases: TGTGCCAGCAGTTGGGACAGGTCTCAAGGCTACACCTTC. It translates to CASSWDRSQGYTF. V and J are TRBV6-5 and TRBJ1-2; the match to TRBD1 covers 8 bases. The ends lost 4 bases at V and 8 bases at J; junction bases unmatched: 6. CDR1 MNHEY and CDR2 SVGAGI come from the germline V gene. This CDR3 comprises 13 residues.

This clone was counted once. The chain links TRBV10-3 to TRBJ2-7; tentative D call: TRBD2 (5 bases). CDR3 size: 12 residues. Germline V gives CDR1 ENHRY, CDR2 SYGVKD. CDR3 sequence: CATGILSYEQYF. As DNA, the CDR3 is TGTGCAACCGGGATCCTCTCCTACGAGCAGTACTTC.

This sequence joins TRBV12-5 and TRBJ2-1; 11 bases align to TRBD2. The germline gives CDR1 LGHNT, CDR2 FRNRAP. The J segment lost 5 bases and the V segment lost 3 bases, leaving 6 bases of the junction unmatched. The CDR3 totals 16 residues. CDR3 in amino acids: CASGFPGLAADNEQFF. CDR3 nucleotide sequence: TGTGCTAGTGGTTTCCCGGGACTAGCGGCAGACAATGAGCAGTTCTTC.

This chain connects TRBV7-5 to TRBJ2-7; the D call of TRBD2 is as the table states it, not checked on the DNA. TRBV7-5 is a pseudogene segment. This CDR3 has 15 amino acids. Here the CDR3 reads CVRSHRASGSYEQYF. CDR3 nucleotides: TGTGTCAGAAGCCATCGGGCTAGCGGGAGTTACGAGCAGTACTTC.

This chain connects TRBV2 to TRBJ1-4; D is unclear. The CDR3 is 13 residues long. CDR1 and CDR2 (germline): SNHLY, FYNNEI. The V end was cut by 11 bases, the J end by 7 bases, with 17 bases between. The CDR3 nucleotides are TGTGCCGGTAGCCGAGGGAGAGGTGAAAAACTGTTTTTT. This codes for CAGSRGRGEKLFF.

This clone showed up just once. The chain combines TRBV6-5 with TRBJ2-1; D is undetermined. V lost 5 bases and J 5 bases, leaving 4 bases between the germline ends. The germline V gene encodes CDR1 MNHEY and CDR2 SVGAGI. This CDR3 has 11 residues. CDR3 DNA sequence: TGTGCCAGCAGTCATCACAATGAGCAGTTCTTC. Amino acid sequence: CASSHHNEQFF.

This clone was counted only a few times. The CDR3, as DNA: TGCGCCAGCAGCCATACAGGTATCACTGAAGCTTTCTTT. It is translated as CASSHTGITEAFF. The chain combines TRBV4-1 with TRBJ1-1; D might be TRBD1 (5 bases). V was trimmed by 3 bases and J by 4 bases, leaving 9 bases between them. The CDR3 sequence is 13 residues long. Germline V CDR1 and CDR2: MGHRA, YSYEKL.

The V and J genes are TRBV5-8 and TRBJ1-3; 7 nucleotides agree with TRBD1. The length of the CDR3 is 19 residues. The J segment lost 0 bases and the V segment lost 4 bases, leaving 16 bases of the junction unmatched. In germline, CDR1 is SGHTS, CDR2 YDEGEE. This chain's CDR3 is CASSQLITNRDSSGNTIYF. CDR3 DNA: TGTGCCAGCAGCCAACTCATCACGAACCGGGACAGCTCTGGAAACACCATATATTTT.

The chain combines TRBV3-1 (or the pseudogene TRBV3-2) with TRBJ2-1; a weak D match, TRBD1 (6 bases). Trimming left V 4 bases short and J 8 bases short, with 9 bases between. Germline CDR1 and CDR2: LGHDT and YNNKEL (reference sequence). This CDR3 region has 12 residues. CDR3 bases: TGTGCCAGCAGCCCGACAGGCCATGAGCAGTTCTTC. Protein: CASSPTGHEQFF.

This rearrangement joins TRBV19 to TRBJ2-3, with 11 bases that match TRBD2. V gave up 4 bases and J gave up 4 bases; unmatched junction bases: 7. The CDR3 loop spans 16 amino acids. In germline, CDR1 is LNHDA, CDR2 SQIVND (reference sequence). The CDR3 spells CASSNPSGGSADTQYF. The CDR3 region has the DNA TGTGCCAGTAGTAACCCTAGCGGGGGGTCGGCAGATACGCAGTATTTT.

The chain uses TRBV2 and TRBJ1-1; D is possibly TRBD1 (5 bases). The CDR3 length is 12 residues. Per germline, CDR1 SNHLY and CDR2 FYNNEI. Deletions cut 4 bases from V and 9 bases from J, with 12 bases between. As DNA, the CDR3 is TGTGCCAGCAGTGTTGCGACAGCTCAAGCTTTCTTT. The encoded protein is CASSVATAQAFF.

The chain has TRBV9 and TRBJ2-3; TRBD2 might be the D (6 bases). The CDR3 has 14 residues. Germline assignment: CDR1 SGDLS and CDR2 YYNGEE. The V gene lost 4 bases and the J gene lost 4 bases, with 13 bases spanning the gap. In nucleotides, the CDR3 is TGTGCCAGCAGCCTGGCGGGGAGCGCAGATACGCAGTATTTT. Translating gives CASSLAGSADTQYF.